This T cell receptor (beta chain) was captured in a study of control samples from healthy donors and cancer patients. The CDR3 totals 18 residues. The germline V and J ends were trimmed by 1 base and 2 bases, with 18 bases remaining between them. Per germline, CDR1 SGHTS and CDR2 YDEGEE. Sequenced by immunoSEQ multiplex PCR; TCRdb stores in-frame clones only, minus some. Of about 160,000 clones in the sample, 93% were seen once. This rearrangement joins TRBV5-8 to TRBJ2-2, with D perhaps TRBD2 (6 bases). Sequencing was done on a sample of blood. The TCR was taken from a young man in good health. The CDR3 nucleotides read TGTGCCAGCAGCTTGCCTCTCCGGAGGGCCACAAACACCGGGGAGCTGTTTTTT. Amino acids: CASSLPLRRATNTGELFF.